The T cell receptor (beta chain) under discussion was sequenced for a study of T cell changes during pregnancy in multiple sclerosis. Some clones are missing from TCRdb's copy, which holds only in-frame ones; the method was immunoSEQ multiplex PCR. The sample contains almost 95,000 clones, around 90% of which appear only once. The CDR3 loop spans 15 amino acids. V shed 0 bases, J shed 3 bases, and the junction held 3 bases outside the gene matches. The germline gives CDR1 SGHRS, CDR2 YFSETQ. The chain joins TRBV5-1 to TRBJ2-1, with TRBD2 matching over 7 bases. The sample in question was peripheral blood, obtained in the first trimester of pregnancy. The receptor comes from a female donor with multiple sclerosis, enrolled in a pregnancy study. The CDR3 reads CASSLDQRGYNEQFF. The CDR3 region has the DNA TGCGCCAGCAGCTTGGACCAGCGGGGCTACAATGAGCAGTTCTTC.